Presented here are 5 T cell receptor beta chains from one specimen sequenced in a study of OX40 agonist ivuxolimab in advanced cancers. The protocol was immunoSEQ multiplex PCR, while the TCRdb copy is restricted to in-frame clones and leaves out a portion. Of about 27,000 clones listed, 85% are singletons. The specimen comprised CD4+ or CD8+ T cells sorted from blood, sampled in a trial of the OX40 agonist ivuxolimab. These receptors came from an adult with an advanced solid tumor such as melanoma, head and neck, liver or kidney cancer.

This chain joins TRBV5-1 and TRBJ2-5; D uncertain. CDR1 is SGHRS, CDR2 YFSETQ, per germline. This CDR3 contains 13 residues. The ends were cut back, 1 base at V and 3 bases at J, with 7 bases in the middle. CDR3 amino acids: CASSLMWKETQYF. The DNA for the CDR3 is TGCGCCAGCAGCTTGATGTGGAAAGAGACCCAGTACTTC.

The chain links TRBV5-6 to TRBJ2-3, with D perhaps matching TRBD1 (6 bases). The germline V gene encodes CDR1 SGHDT and CDR2 YYEEEE. The V gene lost 4 bases and the J gene lost 2 bases, with 14 bases spanning the gap. CDR3 length: 15 residues. CDR3 in DNA: TGTGCCAGCAGCCCGCGGACAGATTTCACAGATACGCAGTATTTT. It codes for CASSPRTDFTDTQYF.

The chain links TRBV28 to TRBJ2-7, with D unresolved. The CDR3 is 11 amino acids. V lost 5 bases and J 2 bases, leaving 4 bases between the germline ends. Germline V gene data show CDR1 as MDHEN and CDR2 as SYDVKM. The CDR3 sequence is CASSPAYEQYF. As DNA, the CDR3 is TGTGCCAGCAGTCCGGCCTACGAGCAGTACTTC.

This chain uses TRBV2 with TRBJ1-1, with D unresolved. Germline V gene sequence: CDR1 SNHLY, CDR2 FYNNEI. Trimming cost V 8 bases and J 2 bases, with 15 bases left between them. CDR3 length: 14 residues. The CDR3 bases are TGTGCCAGCCTCTATTATTCCCCTAACACTGAAGCTTTCTTT. This translates into CASLYYSPNTEAFF.

The chain recombines TRBV9 with TRBJ2-3; TRBD2 might be the D (5 bases). The CDR3 has 17 residues. V dropped 3 bases and J dropped 3 bases, with 20 bases sitting between them. CDR1 and CDR2 from the germline V gene are SGDLS and YYNGEE. CDR3 sequence (DNA): TGTGCCAGCAGCGCCGGGGTATTCTTGGGCAGTACAGATACGCAGTATTTT. Residues: CASSAGVFLGSTDTQYF.